This paragraph covers one TCR beta chain sequence. Its matching antigen is unknown. The data are from a study of T cell repertoires in cytomegalovirus infection. Findings of the study overall: HLA-C-restricted CMV clonotypes gave the most frequent clonotype in two of eight donors.

Per germline, CDR1 SGHVS and CDR2 FQNEAQ. V was trimmed by 3 bases and J by 4 bases, leaving 12 bases between them. The CDR3 runs 14 residues. Each CDR3 protein is one row after TCRdb ran MiXCR on the reads. Of approximately 730,000 distinct CDR3 sequences in the sample, around 29% are singletons; the top ten hold around 13%. The clonotype was recovered from a human donor in good health (CMV status not recorded). Some clones in this sample may be carry-over from other donors' samples. The sequencing here drew on cultured CD8+ T cells from PBMCs, taken from culture after CMV antigen stimulation. J is TRBJ2-5 and V is TRBV7-8; D is perhaps TRBD2 (5 bases). CDR3 DNA: TGTGCCAGCAGCTTCGAGGGAGTCGGAGAGACCCAGTACTTC. It is translated as CASSFEGVGETQYF.